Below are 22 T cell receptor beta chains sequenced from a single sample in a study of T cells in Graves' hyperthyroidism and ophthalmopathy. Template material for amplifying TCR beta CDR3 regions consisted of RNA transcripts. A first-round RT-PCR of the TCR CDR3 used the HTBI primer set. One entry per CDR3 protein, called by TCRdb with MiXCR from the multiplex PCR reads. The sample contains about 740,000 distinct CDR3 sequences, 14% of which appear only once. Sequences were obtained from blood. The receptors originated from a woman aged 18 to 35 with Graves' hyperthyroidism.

The CDR3 DNA reads as TGCGCCAGCAGCTGGCCTGAGGACAGGTCTAATGGGGCCAACGTCCTGACTTTC. As protein: CASSWPEDRSNGANVLTF. The chain employs TRBV5-1 and TRBJ2-6; 7 bases agree with TRBD1. J gave up 3 bases and V 3 bases, and 12 bases lay outside the gene matches. This CDR3 spans 18 amino acids. Germline V CDR1 and CDR2: SGHRS, YFSETQ.

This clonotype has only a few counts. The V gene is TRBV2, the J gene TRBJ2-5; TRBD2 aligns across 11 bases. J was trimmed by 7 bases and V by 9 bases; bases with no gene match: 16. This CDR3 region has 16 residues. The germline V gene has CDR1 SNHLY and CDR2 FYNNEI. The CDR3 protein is CARTDIGTSGPGTQYF. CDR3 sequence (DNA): TGTGCCAGAACTGACATAGGGACTAGCGGTCCGGGGACCCAGTACTTC.

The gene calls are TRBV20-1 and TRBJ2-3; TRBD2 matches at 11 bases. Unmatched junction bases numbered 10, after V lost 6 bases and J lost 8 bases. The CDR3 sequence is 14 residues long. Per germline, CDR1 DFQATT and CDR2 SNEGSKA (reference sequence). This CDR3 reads CSATSGSGVGTQYF. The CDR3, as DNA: TGCAGTGCCACTAGCGGGAGCGGCGTGGGTACGCAGTATTTT.

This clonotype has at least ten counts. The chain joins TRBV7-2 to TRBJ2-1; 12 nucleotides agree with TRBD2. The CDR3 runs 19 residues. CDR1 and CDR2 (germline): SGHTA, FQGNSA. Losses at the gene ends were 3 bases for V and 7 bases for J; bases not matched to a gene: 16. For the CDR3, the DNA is TGTGCCAGCAGCTTTACCCCACGTACTAGCGGGAGGAATTGGAATGAGCAGTTCTTC. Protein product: CASSFTPRTSGRNWNEQFF.

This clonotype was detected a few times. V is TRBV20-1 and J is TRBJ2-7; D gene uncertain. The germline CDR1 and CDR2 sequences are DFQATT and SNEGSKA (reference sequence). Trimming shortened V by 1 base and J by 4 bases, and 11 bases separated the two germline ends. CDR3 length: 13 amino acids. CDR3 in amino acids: CSARGQTEYEQYF. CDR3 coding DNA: TGCAGTGCTAGAGGGCAGACCGAGTACGAGCAGTACTTC.

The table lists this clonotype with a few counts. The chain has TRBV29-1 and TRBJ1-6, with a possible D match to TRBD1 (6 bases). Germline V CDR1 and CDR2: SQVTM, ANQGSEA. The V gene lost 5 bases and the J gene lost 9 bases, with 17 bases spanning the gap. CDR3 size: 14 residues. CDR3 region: CSVRLQGRGSPLHF. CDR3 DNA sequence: TGCAGCGTTCGGTTACAGGGAAGAGGTTCACCCCTCCACTTT.

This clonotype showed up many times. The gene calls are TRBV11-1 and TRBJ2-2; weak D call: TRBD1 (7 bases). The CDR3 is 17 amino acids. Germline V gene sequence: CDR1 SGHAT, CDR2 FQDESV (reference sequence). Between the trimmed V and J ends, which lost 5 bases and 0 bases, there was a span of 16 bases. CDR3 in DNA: TGTGCCAGCAGCCCAGGGGGGCAGATTTCGAACACCGGGGAGCTGTTTTTT. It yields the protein CASSPGGQISNTGELFF.

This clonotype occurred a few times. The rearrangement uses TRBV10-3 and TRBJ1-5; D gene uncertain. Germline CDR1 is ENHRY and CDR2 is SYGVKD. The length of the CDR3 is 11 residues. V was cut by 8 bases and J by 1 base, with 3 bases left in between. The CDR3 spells CAIGSNQPQHF. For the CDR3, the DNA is TGTGCCATCGGAAGCAATCAGCCCCAGCATTTT.

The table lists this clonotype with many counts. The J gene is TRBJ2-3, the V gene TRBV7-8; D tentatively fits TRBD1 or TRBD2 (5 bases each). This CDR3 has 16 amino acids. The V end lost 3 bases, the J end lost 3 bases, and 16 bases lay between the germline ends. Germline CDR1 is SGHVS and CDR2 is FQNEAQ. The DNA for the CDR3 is TGTGCCAGCAGCTTCATAGGGGACCCTCCGACAGATACGCAGTATTTT. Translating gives CASSFIGDPPTDTQYF.

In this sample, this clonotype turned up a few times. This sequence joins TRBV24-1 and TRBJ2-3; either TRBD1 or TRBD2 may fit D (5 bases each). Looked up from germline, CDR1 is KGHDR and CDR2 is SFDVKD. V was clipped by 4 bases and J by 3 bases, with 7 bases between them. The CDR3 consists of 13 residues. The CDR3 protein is CATSEGETDTQYF. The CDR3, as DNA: TGTGCCACCAGTGAGGGGGAGACAGATACGCAGTATTTT.

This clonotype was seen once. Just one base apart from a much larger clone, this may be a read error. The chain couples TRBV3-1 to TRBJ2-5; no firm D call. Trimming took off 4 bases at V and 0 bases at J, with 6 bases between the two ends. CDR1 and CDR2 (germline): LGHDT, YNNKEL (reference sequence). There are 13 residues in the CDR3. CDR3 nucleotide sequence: TGTGCCAGCAGCCTCGACGACCAAGAGACCCAGTACTTC. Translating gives CASSLDDQETQYF.

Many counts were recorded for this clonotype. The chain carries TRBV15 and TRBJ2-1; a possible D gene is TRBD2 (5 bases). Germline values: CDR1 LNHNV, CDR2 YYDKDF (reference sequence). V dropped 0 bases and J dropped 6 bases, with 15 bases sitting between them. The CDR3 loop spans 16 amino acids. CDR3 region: CATSREGPNGVNEQFF. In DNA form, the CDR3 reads TGTGCCACCAGCAGAGAAGGCCCTAACGGGGTCAATGAGCAGTTCTTC.

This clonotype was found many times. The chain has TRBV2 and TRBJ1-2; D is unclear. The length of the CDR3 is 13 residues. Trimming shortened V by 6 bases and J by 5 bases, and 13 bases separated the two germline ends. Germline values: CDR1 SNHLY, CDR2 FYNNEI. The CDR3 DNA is TGTGCCAGCAGCCCCGAGGGCGGGTATGGCTACACCTTC. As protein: CASSPEGGYGYTF.

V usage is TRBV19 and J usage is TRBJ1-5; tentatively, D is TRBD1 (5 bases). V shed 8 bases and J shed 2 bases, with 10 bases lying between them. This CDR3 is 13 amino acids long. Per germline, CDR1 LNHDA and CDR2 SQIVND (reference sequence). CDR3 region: CASGHWGNQPQHF. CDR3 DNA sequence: TGTGCCAGTGGACATTGGGGCAATCAGCCCCAGCATTTT.

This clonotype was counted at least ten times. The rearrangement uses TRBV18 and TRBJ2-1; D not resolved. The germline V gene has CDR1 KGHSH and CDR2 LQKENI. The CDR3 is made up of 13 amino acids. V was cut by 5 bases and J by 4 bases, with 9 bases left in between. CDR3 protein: CASSTGLYNEQFF. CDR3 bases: TGTGCCAGCTCAACCGGTCTATACAATGAGCAGTTCTTC.

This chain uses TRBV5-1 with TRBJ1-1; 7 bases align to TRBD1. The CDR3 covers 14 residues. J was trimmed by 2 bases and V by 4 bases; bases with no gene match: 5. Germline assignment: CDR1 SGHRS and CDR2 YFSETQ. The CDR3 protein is CASSDYRGNTEAFF. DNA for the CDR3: TGCGCCAGCAGCGACTACAGGGGTAACACTGAAGCTTTCTTT.

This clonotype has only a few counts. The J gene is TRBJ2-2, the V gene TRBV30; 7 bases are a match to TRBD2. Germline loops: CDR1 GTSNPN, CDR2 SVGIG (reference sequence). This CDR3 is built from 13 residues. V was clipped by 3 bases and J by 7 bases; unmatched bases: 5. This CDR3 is CAWSLADGGELFF. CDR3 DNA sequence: TGTGCCTGGAGCCTAGCGGATGGCGGGGAGCTGTTTTTT.

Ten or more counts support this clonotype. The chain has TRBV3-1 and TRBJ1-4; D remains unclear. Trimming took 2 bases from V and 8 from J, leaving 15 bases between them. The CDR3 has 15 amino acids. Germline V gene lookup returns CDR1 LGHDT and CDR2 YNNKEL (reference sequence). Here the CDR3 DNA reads TGTGCCAGCAGCCAAACCTTCACCTCCGGCGAAAAACTGTTTTTT. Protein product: CASSQTFTSGEKLFF.

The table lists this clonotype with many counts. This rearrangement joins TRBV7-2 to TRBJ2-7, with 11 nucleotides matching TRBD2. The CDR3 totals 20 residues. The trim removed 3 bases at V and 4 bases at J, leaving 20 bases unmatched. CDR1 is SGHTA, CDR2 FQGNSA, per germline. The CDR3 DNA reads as TGTGCCAGCAGCTTTGCAGCCGGGGGACTAGCGGTATCCTGGGGATACGAGCAGTACTTC. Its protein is CASSFAAGGLAVSWGYEQYF.

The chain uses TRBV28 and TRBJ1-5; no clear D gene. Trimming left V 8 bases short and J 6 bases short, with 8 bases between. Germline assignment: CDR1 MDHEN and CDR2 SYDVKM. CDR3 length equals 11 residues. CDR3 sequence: CASGAGQPQHF. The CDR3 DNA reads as TGTGCCAGCGGTGCGGGTCAGCCCCAGCATTTT.

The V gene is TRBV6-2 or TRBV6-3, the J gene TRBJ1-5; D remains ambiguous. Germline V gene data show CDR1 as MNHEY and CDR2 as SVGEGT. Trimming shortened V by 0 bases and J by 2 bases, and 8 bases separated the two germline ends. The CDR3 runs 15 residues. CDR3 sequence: CASSYSGYGNQPQHF. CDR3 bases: TGTGCCAGCAGTTACTCAGGGTATGGCAATCAGCCCCAGCATTTT.

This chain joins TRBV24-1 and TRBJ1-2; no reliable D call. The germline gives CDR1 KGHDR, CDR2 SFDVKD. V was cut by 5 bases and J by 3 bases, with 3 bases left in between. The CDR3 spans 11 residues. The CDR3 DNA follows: TGTGCCACCAGTGGCGACTATGGCTACACCTTC. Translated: CATSGDYGYTF.